This T cell receptor (beta chain) was observed in a study of vaccination and CD4 T cells after COVID-19. Study-level points and caveats: Spike mono-reactivity was evident in 304 of the 307 vaccine-specific clones derived from convalescent patients.

Cultured CD4+ T cells had their DNA profiled by the Oncomine TCR Beta short-read assay. CD4+ T cells were cultured, and genomic DNA was extracted from them. TCRdb ran MiXCR on the PCR reads and lists one entry per CDR3 protein. The repertoire holds 13,000 or so distinct CDR3 sequences, with 25% to 35% as singletons. The treatment: roughly ten-day PBMC culture with coronavirus spike peptide pools or control peptides (ViraFEST assay). Half-medium replacement with fresh IL-2 medium took place on days 3 and 7. Negative-selection isolation of CD4+ T cells was performed after approximately 10 days of culture. Details on this clonotype: As yet, its antigen is unknown.

Per germline, CDR1 MDHEN and CDR2 SYDVKM. Trimming left V 5 bases short and J 7 bases short, with 17 bases between. This CDR3 region has 14 residues. The TCR comes from a human donor who had recovered from COVID-19. Source material: CD4+ T cells from blood, cultured in vitro. The chain recombines TRBV28 with TRBJ1-2; TRBD1 might be the D (5 bases). CDR3: CASSPPGTVSGYTF. Written as DNA, the CDR3 is TGTGCCAGCAGTCCCCCCGGGACTGTAAGTGGCTACACCTTC.